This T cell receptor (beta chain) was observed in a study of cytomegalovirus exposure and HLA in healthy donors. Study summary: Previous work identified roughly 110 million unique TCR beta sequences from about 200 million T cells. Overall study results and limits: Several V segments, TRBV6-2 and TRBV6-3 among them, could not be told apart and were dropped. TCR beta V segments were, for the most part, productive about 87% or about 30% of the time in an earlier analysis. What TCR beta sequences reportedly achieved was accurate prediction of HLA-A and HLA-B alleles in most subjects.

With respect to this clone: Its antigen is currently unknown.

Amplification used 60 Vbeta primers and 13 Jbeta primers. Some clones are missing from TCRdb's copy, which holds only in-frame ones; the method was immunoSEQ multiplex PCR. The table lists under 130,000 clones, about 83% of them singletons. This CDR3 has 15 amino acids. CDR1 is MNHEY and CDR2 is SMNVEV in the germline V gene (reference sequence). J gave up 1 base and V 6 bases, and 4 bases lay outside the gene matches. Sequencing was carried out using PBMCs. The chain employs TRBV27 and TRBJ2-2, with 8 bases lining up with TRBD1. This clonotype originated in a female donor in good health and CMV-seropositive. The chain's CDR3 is CASSTGTGNTGELFF. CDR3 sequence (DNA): TGTGCCAGCAGCACCGGGACAGGGAACACCGGGGAGCTGTTTTTT.